This T cell receptor beta chain was recovered during a study of cytomegalovirus exposure and HLA in healthy donors (dated by TCRdb to 2016 to 2017). A note on the overall study: An earlier analysis of a few hundred of the donors reported roughly 300 Gb of sequence data and about 120 million unique TCR beta sequences obtained from some 170 million T cells. An early release that covered more than 550 HLA-typed donors contained approximately 300 gigabases of sequencing data and around 80 million unique TCR sequences. Among the roughly 390 genotyped donors, about 85% belonged to the genetic ancestry cluster associated with self-reported Caucasian donors. The aim of the study was to test whether cataloging public T cell receptors could identify signatures of past pathogen exposure. The study profiled the T cell repertoires of under 700 subjects by immunosequencing and related them to cytomegalovirus serostatus. Besides the first cohort of about 730 subjects, a separate validation cohort made up of about 120 different subjects was used. High-throughput TCR immunosequencing, statistical association of individual TCRs with disease status, and machine learning were combined to predict cytomegalovirus infection status. In a later analysis, previously published TCR beta repertoires from 550 to 750 donors were re-analyzed and high-resolution HLA genotyping was added so that TCR occurrence patterns could be studied. Rather than drawing on any new phenotypic data, the later analysis identified candidate immune exposures from TCR beta sequences and the way those sequences occurred across donors. In an earlier analysis of over 550 of the donors, high-throughput TCR beta sequencing was used to judge whether each TCR beta V gene segment behaved as functional or pseudogenic. Donor age, sex, ethnicity and CMV serostatus were compiled alongside the repertoire data. A later genetic analysis took genome-wide SNP genotypes for about 65% of the 666 donors and used that subset as a discovery cohort. All discovery cohort repertoires had been generated using a single sequencing platform. Both class I and class II loci were covered by HLA typing, at four-digit resolution. Typing coverage differed by locus: A, B, C, DRB1 and DQB1 were typed in roughly 620-640 donors, DQA1 in about 560, DPA1 in 600 to 610, and DPB1 in roughly 470. Because of strong linkage in the cohort, roughly five DR-DQ haplotypes were treated as single units for association and clustering. Among about 400 genotyped donors of the cohort, an average of about 240,000 unique TCR beta nucleotide sequences was sequenced per donor, of which about 18% were non-productive.

This clone was recorded only once. Its antigen is unknown. Per-base qualities were not stored, and no clone one base away is much larger. The cohort consisted of 666 healthy bone marrow donors. At the time of sampling, every cohort member was nominally healthy, though immune exposures that went unrecorded were likely present. The donor was CMV seropositive and was included in the group of 290 or so seropositive cohort members. Each donor provided a peripheral blood sample, and peripheral blood mononuclear cells were used for TCR beta sequencing. The Qiagen DNeasy Blood Extraction Kit was used to extract genomic DNA from the blood cell samples. Including the terminal cysteine and phenylalanine, the CDR3 comprises 16 residues. Here the CDR3 DNA is all that survives: 48 bases in frame from base 1. Compared with germline, V lacks 5 bases and J lacks 3 bases; bases without a gene match: 10. The germline V gene (reference sequence) specifies MNHEY as CDR1 and SMNVEV as CDR2.

The protocol used for the library was the immunoSEQ multiplex PCR assay. A mixture of 60 forward primers for TCR Vbeta segments and 13 reverse primers for TCR Jbeta segments was used in the multiplex PCR. The CDR3 region of rearranged TCR beta genes was amplified from genomic DNA by a multiplex PCR assay. Amplified TCR beta libraries were sequenced as 87-base-pair reads on the Illumina HiSeq System. As for the original processing: Across the 670 or so repertoires, a later analysis counted 80 million or so unique TCR beta chains, 8.5 million to 12 million of which were shared by at least two donors. To remove PCR and sequencing errors, raw reads were error-corrected and collapsed into unique sequences using a nearest-neighbor algorithm that merged closely related sequences. To assign V, D and J gene segments, CDR3 sequences were aligned to IMGT reference sequences. Each retained sequence needed at least a six-nucleotide match to both a V gene segment and a J gene segment. A rearrangement was called productive if the CDR3 had no stop codons and remained in frame with V and J, and every other rearrangement was called non-productive. Following IMGT convention, CDR3 was defined as the stretch from the second conserved V-encoded cysteine up to the conserved J-encoded phenylalanine. In an earlier analysis of around 640 of the donors, sequences lacking an unambiguous match to a single V gene segment were excluded. In an earlier analysis of a few hundred of the donors, V segments were called functional above 56.7% productive rearrangements and were called segregating when the between-donor standard deviation exceeded 5%. To diagnose cytomegalovirus status from the catalog of TCR beta chain sequences, a statistical classification framework was built. A later analysis assigned V and J genes by comparing TCR nucleotide sequences with IMGT/GENE-DB human TR gene sequences. Using the TCRdist pipeline, a later analysis assigned CDR3 sequences along with most-parsimonious VDJ recombination scenarios. In a later analysis, each TCR beta chain was defined by its CDR3 amino acid sequence together with its V-gene family, and reads lacking a unique V-gene family were excluded. In a later analysis, 500 to 650 highly shared, low-generation-probability nucleotide sequences were removed to address suspected cross-contamination and a sequencing artifact. In a later analysis, a clonal expansion index was calculated for each public chain from normalized within-repertoire ranks of inferred template counts. In a later analysis, generation probabilities were computed using a VDJ recombination model fitted to out-of-frame rearrangements, and the results were checked against IGoR. In a later analysis, hypergeometric tests were used to score TCR-TCR, TCR-HLA and TCR-CMV co-occurrence, with a repertoire-size bias correction applied to TCR pairs. In a later analysis, false discovery rates were estimated by permuting HLA or CMV assignments 20 times. In a later analysis, co-occurring TCRs were grouped with DBSCAN, and TCRdist sequence similarity was added when clustering was performed within HLA-allele-positive subsets. Co-occurrence clustering excluded repertoires with fewer than 30,000 or more than 120,000 public chains, plus five with anomalous nucleotide sharing. TCRdb stores this immuneACCESS table with in-frame sequences only. Part of the clones is absent; in the studies checked, under half of the shortfall reflects unresolved V genes, and no reason is known for the rest. V, J and clone size are taken as reported in that table, and D and trimming were inferred from the DNA itself. The sample includes approximately 55,000 clones, with about four fifths observed a single time. The top ten hold under 2.5% of the sample.

Overall study results and their limits: A later genetic analysis associated a missense DCLRE1C variant with V-gene and J-gene trimming of TCR beta chains, and an independent cohort replicated the association. According to a later analysis, most CMV-associated TCR beta chains appeared to be HLA-restricted, and the HLA associations seemed to be driven largely by CMV exposure. Cytomegalovirus status was reported to be diagnosed by the classifier with high specificity and sensitivity in both the original and validation cohorts. Broadly in line with IMGT annotations, most TCR beta V segments showed up in productive rearrangements about 87% or about 30% of the time in an earlier analysis of approximately 640 of the donors. Presence/absence analyses assumed roughly uniform sequencing depth across donors, an assumption that may not hold. The 87-base-pair reads could not distinguish some IMGT-functional V segments, including TRBV6-2 and TRBV6-3, so those segments were excluded. A later analysis associated about 18,000 TCR beta sequences with specific HLA alleles at a false discovery rate of 0.05. A cluster of highly shared sequence variants was judged likely to represent a technical artifact of the sequencing pipeline. Across donors, most TCR sequences were observed very rarely, whereas some public TCRs were present in many individuals. When HLA alleles, especially DR and DQ, strongly co-occurred, TCR associations were difficult to assign to individual alleles. Only TCR beta chains were sequenced in this cohort, and the absence of alpha or paired-chain data limited detectable features. It was suggested by the authors that the approach could potentially be generalized to other disease states and immunological phenotypes. According to a later analysis, parvovirus B19, influenza, CMV and Epstein-Barr virus appeared linked to several top co-occurrence clusters. Immune exposure information for the cohort was limited to CMV serostatus. A further reported finding was that TCR beta sequences accurately predicted the HLA-A and HLA-B alleles for most subjects in the first cohort. In a later analysis, the rate of TCR association differed among HLA loci, with DRB1 alleles having the most associated TCRs and HLA-C alleles having the fewest. Compared with the roughly 670-donor mean, donors in an Asian-associated ancestry cluster had fewer N-insertions in productive TCRs, according to a later genetic analysis. Because HLA typing was missing for some donors at each locus, association tests included only the typed subset. In a later analysis, HLA-associated TCR beta chains were found to be more clonally expanded and to have lower generation probabilities than equally common non-associated chains. In vitro tests confirmed that three of the cytomegalovirus-associated TCR beta chains recognize cytomegalovirus antigens. About 15 rarely observed V segments, including chromosome 9 orphons, were excluded from the earlier analysis of several hundred of the donors because counts were too low. Linkage disequilibrium might explain the correlated functional status among segregating V segments, but an unknown experimental factor could not be excluded. The study gave a list of 150 to 200 TCR beta chains associated with cytomegalovirus.

The source is a boy aged 5-17 years in good health and CMV-seropositive. The chain was built from TRBV27 and TRBJ2-1, with TRBD2 matching 7 junction bases. The sample comprised PBMCs. The bases are TGTGCCAGCAGTCAAACCGGGACTACCTACTACAATGAGCAGTTCTTC. This encodes CASSQTGTTYYNEQFF.